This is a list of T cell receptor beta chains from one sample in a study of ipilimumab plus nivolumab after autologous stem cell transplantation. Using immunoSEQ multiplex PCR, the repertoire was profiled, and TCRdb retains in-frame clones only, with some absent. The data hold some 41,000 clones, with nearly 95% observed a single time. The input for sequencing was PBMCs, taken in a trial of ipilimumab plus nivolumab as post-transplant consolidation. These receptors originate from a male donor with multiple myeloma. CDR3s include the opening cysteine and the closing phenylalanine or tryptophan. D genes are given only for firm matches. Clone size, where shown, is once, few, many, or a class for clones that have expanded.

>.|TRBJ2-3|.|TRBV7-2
TGTGCCAGCAGCTTAATATTGCGGCCCACTAGCACAGATACGCAGTATTTT
CASSLILRPTSTDTQYF
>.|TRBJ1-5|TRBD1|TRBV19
TGTGCCAGTAGCCAGGGACAGAAACACCCTCAGCCCCAGCATTTT
CASSQGQKHPQPQHF
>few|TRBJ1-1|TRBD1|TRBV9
TGTGCCAGCAGCGTACCAACAGGGGGGATGAACACTGAAGCTTTCTTT
CASSVPTGGMNTEAFF
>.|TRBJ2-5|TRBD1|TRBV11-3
TGTGCCAGCAGCCCCCCCCCAGACAGGGATGAGACCCAGTACTTC
CASSPPPDRDETQYF
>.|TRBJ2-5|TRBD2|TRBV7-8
TGTGCCAGCTACCGAAGGACTAGCGGGGGAGAGACCCAGTACTTC
CASYRRTSGGETQYF
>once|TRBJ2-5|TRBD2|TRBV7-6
TGTGCCAGCAGCTTGGGGACTAGCGGTCAAGAGACCCAGTACTTC
CASSLGTSGQETQYF
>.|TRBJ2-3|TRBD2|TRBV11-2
TGTGCCAGCAGCTTCCCCCGACTAGCGGGGGGGCAAGATACGCAGTATTTT
CASSFPRLAGGQDTQYF
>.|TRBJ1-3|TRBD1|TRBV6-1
TGTGCCAGCAGTGACCGGGACAGGGGAGGAGGAAACACCATATATTTT
CASSDRDRGGGNTIYF
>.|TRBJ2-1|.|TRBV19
TGTGCCAGTAGTCTAGTCGGTGGGGGCAATGAGCAGTTCTTC
CASSLVGGGNEQFF
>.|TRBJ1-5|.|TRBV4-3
TGCGCCAGCAGCCGGGACTTCGGAGGGAACAATCAGCCCCAGCATTTT
CASSRDFGGNNQPQHF
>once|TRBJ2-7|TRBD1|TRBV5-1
TGCGCCAGCAGCGACCGGACAGGGGCCTACGAGCAGTACTTC
CASSDRTGAYEQYF
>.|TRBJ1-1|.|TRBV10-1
TGCGCCAGCGGGAGATTTCTAAAGAACACTGAAGCTTTCTTT
CASGRFLKNTEAFF
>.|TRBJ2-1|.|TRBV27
TGTGCCAGCAGTTTAGGACGATATCGGGGGTCCTACAATGAGCAGTTCTTC
CASSLGRYRGSYNEQFF
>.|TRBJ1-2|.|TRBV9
TGTGCCAGCAGCGTAGAGGCTGCCCTCCCATATGGCTACACCTTC
CASSVEAALPYGYTF
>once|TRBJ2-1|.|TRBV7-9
TGTGCCAGCAGCTTAGTCGACGGCAGGGGTTTCTACAATGAGCAGTTCTTC
CASSLVDGRGFYNEQFF
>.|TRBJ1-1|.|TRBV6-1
TGTGCCAGCAGAAAGACCCTGAACACTGAAGCTTTCTTT
CASRKTLNTEAFF
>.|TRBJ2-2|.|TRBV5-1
TGCGCCAGCAGCTTGGTATCGACCGGGGAGCTGTTTTTT
CASSLVSTGELFF
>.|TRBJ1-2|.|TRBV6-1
TGTGCCAGCAGTGAATTTGGAACGGTTTATGGCTACACCTTC
CASSEFGTVYGYTF
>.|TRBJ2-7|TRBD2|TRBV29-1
TGCAGCGTTCCTAGCGGGAGGCACGAGCAGTACTTC
CSVPSGRHEQYF
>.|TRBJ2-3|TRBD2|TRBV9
TGTGCCAGCAGCCCAATAGCGGGGGGCACAGATACGCAGTATTTT
CASSPIAGGTDTQYF
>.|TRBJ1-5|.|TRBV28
TGTGCCAGCAGTTCGAATGCAGGACAGAGAATCTATAGCAATCAGCCCCAGCATTTT
CASSSNAGQRIYSNQPQHF
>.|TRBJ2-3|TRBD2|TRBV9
TGTGCCAGCAGCGTAGTGAGGCCCCCCGGGACTAGCGGGAGGGCCGGACCAGATACGCAGTATTTT
CASSVVRPPGTSGRAGPDTQYF
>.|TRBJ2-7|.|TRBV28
TGTGCCAGCAGTTTGAGTAACTACGAGCAGTACTTC
CASSLSNYEQYF
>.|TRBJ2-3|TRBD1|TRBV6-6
TGTGCCACACGGGACAGCCAACACACAGATACGCAGTATTTT
CATRDSQHTDTQYF
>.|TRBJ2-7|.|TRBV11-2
TGTGCCAGCAGCTTAGGTCTAGCCTACGAGCAGTACTTC
CASSLGLAYEQYF
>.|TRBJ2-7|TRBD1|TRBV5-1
TGCGCCAGCACCCGGGACAGGGTCTTAAGTGAGCAGTACTTC
CASTRDRVLSEQYF
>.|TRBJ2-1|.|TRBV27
TGTGCCAGCAGTCCTCAATTCGGGATTGCCTACAATGAGCAGTTCTTC
CASSPQFGIAYNEQFF
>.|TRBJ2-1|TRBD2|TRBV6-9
TGTGCCAGCAGAGGACTAGCGGGGAACAATGAGCAGTTCTTC
CASRGLAGNNEQFF
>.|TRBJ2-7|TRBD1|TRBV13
TGTGCCAGCAGCCGCAAGGGACAGGGCGGCGAGCAGTACTTC
CASSRKGQGGEQYF
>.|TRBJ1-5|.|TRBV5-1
TGCGCCAGCAGCTTGGATGGGGGCGTCAATCAGCCCCAGCATTTT
CASSLDGGVNQPQHF
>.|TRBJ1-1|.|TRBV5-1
TGCGCCAGCAGCTTGAACTCCCAAGGAGAGAACACTGAAGCTTTCTTT
CASSLNSQGENTEAFF
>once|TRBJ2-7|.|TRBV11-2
TGTGCCAGCAGCTTAGGTACGGGACCGACCTACGAGCAGTACTTC
CASSLGTGPTYEQYF
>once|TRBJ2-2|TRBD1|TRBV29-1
TGCAGCGGGGTAACAGGGGCGGCCGGGGAGCTGTTTTTT
CSGVTGAAGELFF
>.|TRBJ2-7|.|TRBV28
TGTGCCAGCAGCGGGACGCAGGAACCCTACGAGCAGTACTTC
CASSGTQEPYEQYF
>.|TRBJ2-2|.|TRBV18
TGTGCCAGCTCACCCGGACAGAACACCGGGGAGCTGTTTTTT
CASSPGQNTGELFF
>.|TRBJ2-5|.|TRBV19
TGTGCCAGTAGTCCCTCCCCCGGGGACCAAGAGACCCAGTACTTC
CASSPSPGDQETQYF
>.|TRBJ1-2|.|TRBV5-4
TGTGCCAGCAGCCCAGCCCCGGGAGCCTATGGCTACACCTTC
CASSPAPGAYGYTF
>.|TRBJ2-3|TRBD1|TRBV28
TGTGCCAGCAGTGGGACAGGGGATACGCAGTATTTT
CASSGTGDTQYF
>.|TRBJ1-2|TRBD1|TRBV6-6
TGTGCCAGCAGTTACTCGGGACAGTGGGGCTATGGCTACACCTTC
CASSYSGQWGYGYTF
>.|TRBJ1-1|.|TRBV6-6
TGTGCCAGCAGGAGGGGCGGTGGCACTGAAGCTTTCTTT
CASRRGGGTEAFF
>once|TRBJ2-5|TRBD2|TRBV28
TGTGCCAGCAGTTTAGCGGGGGGACCACAAGAGACCCAGTACTTC
CASSLAGGPQETQYF
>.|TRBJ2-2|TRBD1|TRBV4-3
TGCGCCAGCAGCCAAGATGATTTGGGGGGGACAGGGCGGGAGAACACCGGGGAGCTGTTTTTT
CASSQDDLGGTGRENTGELFF
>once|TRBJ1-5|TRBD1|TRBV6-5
TGTGCCAGCAGTTTAGGGACAGGGGTTATGCCCCAGCATTTT
CASSLGTGVMPQHF
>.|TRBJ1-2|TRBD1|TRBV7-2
TGTGCCAGCAGCTTAGCGCCTAACACAGGGGAGTCAGGAGGCTACACCTTC
CASSLAPNTGESGGYTF
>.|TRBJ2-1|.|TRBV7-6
TGTGCCAGCAGCTGGGGGTCTAATGAGCAGTTCTTC
CASSWGSNEQFF
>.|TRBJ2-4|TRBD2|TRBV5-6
TGTGCCAGCAGCACCCTAGCGGGGGGGCCACAAAACATTCAGTACTTC
CASSTLAGGPQNIQYF
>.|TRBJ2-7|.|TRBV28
TGTGCCAGCACCCTAGGCTACGAGCAGTACTTC
CASTLGYEQYF
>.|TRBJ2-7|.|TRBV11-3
TGTGCCAGCAGTCCGGACGGGTACGAGCAGTACTTC
CASSPDGYEQYF
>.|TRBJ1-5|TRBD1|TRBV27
TGTGCCAGCAGTTCCGGGACAGGGTTCCAGCCCCAGCATTTT
CASSSGTGFQPQHF
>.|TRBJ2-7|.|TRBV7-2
TGTGCCAGCAGCCTTACTCTCTCCTACGAGCAGTACTTC
CASSLTLSYEQYF
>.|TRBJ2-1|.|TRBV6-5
TGTGCCAGTTTAACAGGGACCAATGAGCAGTTCTTC
CASLTGTNEQFF
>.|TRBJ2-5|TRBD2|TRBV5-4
TGTGCCAGCAGCTTTACGGGGGGGAAACAAGAGACCCAGTACTTC
CASSFTGGKQETQYF
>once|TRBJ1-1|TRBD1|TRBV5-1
TGCGCCACCCGAGCCGGGACAGTGAACACTGAAGCTTTCTTT
CATRAGTVNTEAFF
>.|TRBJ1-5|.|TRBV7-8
TGTGCCAGCAGCTTTCAGGGGATGGGCAATCAGCCCCAGCATTTT
CASSFQGMGNQPQHF
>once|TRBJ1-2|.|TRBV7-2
TGTGCCAGCAGCTTAGAGGGCAGGGGAGTTATCTCGGGAGGCTACACCTTC
CASSLEGRGVISGGYTF
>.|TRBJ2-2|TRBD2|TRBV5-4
TGTGCCAGCAGCTTGGGAGGACTAGCGGGGTACACCGGGGAGCTGTTTTTT
CASSLGGLAGYTGELFF
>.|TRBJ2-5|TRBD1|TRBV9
TGTGCCAGCAGCGTAGGCCACAGGGGGCGGCAAGAGACCCAGTACTTC
CASSVGHRGRQETQYF